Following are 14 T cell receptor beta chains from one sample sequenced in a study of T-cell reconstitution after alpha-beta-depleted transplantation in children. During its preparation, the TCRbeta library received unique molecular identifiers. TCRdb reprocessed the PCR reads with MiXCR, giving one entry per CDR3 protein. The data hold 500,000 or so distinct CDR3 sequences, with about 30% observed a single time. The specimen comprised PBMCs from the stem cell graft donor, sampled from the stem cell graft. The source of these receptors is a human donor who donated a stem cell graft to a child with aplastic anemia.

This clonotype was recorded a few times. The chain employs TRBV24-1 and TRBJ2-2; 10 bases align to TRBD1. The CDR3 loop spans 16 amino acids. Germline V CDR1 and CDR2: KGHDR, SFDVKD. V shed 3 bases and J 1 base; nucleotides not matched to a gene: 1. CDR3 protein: CATSDRDRGNTGELFF. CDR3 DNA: TGTGCCACCAGTGATAGGGACAGGGGGAACACCGGGGAGCTGTTTTTT.

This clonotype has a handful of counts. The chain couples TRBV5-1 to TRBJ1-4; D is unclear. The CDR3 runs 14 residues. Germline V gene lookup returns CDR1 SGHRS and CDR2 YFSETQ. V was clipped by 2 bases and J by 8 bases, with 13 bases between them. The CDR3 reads CASSFGKGYEKLFF. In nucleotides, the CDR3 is TGCGCCAGCAGCTTCGGAAAGGGATACGAAAAACTGTTTTTT. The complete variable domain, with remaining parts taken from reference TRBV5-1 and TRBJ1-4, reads KAGVTQTPRYLIKTRGQQVTLSCSPISGHRSVSWYQQTPGQGLQFLFEYFSETQRNKGNFPGRFSGRQFSNSRSEMNVSTLELGDSALYLCASSFGKGYEKLFFGSGTQLSVL.

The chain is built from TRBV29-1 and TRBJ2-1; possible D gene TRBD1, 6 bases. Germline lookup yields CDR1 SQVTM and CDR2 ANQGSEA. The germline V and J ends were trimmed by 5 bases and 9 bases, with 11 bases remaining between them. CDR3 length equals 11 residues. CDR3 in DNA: TGCAGCGTTATTAGGGGGATTGAGCAGTTCTTC. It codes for CSVIRGIEQFF.

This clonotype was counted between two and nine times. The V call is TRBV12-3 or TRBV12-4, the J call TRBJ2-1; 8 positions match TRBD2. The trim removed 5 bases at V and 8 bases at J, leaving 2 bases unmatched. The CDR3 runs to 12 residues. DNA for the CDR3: TGTGCCAGCAGTATACTAGCGGATGAGCAGTTCTTC. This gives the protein CASSILADEQFF.

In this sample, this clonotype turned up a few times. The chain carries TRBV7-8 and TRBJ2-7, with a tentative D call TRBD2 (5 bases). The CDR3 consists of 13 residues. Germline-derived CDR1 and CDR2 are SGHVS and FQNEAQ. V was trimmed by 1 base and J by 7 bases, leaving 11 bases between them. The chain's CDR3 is CASSLGEGLEQYV. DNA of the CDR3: TGTGCCAGCAGCTTAGGTGAGGGCTTGGAGCAGTACGTC.

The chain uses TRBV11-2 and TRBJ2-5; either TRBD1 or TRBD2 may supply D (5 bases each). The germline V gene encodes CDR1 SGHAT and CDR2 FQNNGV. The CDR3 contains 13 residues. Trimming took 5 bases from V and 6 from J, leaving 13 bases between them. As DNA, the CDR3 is TGTGCCAGCAGCAGAGATGGGGGAAAGACCCAGTACTTC. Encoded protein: CASSRDGGKTQYF.

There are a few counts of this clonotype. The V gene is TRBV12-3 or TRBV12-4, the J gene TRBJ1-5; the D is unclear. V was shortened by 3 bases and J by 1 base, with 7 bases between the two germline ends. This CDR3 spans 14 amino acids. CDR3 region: CASSFMGSNQPQHF. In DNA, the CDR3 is TGTGCCAGCAGTTTCATGGGGAGCAATCAGCCCCAGCATTTT.

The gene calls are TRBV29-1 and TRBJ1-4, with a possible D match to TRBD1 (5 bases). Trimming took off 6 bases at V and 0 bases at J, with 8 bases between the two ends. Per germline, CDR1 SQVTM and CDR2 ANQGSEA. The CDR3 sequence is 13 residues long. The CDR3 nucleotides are TGCAGCGTAGGACACACAACTAATGAAAAACTGTTTTTT. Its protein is CSVGHTTNEKLFF.

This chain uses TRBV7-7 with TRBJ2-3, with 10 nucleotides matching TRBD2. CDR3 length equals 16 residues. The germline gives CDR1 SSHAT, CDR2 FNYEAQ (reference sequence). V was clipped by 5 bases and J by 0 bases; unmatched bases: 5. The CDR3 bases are TGTGCCAGCAGCCCAGGACTAGCGGAGAGCACAGATACGCAGTATTTT. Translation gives CASSPGLAESTDTQYF.

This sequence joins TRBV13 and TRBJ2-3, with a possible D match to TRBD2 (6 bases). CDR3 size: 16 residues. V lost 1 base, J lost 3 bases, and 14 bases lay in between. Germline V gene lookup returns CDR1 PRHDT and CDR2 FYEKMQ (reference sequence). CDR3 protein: CASSLVAREFTDTQYF. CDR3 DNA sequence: TGTGCCAGCAGCTTAGTAGCCCGGGAGTTTACAGATACGCAGTATTTT.

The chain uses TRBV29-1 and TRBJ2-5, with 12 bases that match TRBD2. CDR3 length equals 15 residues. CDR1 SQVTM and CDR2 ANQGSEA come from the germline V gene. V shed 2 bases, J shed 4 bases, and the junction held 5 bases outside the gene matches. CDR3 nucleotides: TGCAGCGTTGAACTAGCGGGAGGGCCGCGAGAGACCCAGTACTTC. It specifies CSVELAGGPRETQYF. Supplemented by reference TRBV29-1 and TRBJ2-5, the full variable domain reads SAVISQKPSRDICQRGTSLTIQCQVDSQVTMMFWYRQQPGQSLTLIATANQGSEATYESGFVIDKFPISRPNLTFSTLTVSNMSPEDSSIYLCSVELAGGPRETQYFGPGTRLLVL.

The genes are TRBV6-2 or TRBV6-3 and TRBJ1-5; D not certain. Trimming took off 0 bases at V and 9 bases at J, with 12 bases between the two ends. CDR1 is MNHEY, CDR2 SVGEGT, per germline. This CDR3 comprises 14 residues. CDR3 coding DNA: TGTGCCAGCAGTTACTCGGGCGGCCCATCGCCCCAGCATTTT. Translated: CASSYSGGPSPQHF.

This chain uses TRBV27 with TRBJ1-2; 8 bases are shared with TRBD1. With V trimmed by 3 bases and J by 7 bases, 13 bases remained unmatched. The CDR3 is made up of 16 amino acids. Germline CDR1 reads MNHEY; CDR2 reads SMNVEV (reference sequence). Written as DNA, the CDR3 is TGTGCCAGCAGTTTGTATTTTACGGACAGGGTTGGTGGCTACACCTTC. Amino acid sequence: CASSLYFTDRVGGYTF.

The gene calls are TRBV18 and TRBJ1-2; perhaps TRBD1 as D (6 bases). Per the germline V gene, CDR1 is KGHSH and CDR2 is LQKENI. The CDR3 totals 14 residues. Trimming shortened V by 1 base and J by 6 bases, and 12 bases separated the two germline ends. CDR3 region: CASSPRQESDGYTF. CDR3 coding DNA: TGTGCCAGCTCACCACGACAGGAGTCGGATGGCTACACCTTC.